Here is one T cell receptor (beta chain) with its context. Its specificity is unknown. The CDR3 end falls 3 residues outside the read, so it is completed with the germline J gene. The entry originates in a study of T cells in women clearing cervical HPV infection. Study-wide results and limits: CIN3+ cases had significantly higher TCR richness than controls; evenness did not differ.

CDR3 length: 15 residues. Trimming removed 2 bases at V and 7 bases at J, with 14 bases between. In germline, CDR1 is MGHRA, CDR2 YSYEKL. Only in-frame clones appear in the TCRdb table, and some are missing; sequencing was by immunoSEQ multiplex PCR. The clone table shows more than 45,000 clones, with the ten largest holding 1.5% to 2%. This receptor was taken from a woman aged 18 to 69 with a cervical HPV16 infection that either progressed to CIN3+ or cleared (not recorded which). V gene TRBV4-1 combines with J gene TRBJ1-4, with a possible D match to TRBD1 (5 bases). The specimen was blood buffy coat. This CDR3 reads CASSQIQGTGEKLFF. The part of the CDR3 DNA that was read is TGCGCCAGCAGCCAAATTCAGGGTACGGGTGAAAAA.